This TCR beta chain came from a study of Graves' ophthalmopathy and Graves' hyperthyroidism. Amplification of TCR beta CDR3 regions used RNA transcripts. In the first round, RT-PCR was carried out with HTBI primers, and a multiplex PCR formed the second round. A single record per CDR3 protein comes from TCRdb applying MiXCR to the multiplex PCR reads. The sample carries 350,000 to 450,000 distinct CDR3 sequences, about 18% recorded once. In this sample, this clonotype turned up many times. Trimming removed 6 bases from V and 5 bases from J, with 10 bases in between. This CDR3 has 12 residues. CDR1 and CDR2 from the germline V gene are LNHDA and SQIVND (reference sequence).

The V and J genes are TRBV19 and TRBJ1-2; D might be TRBD1 (5 bases). The sequence was obtained from a young woman with Graves' ophthalmopathy. The sequencing sample was made of peripheral blood. This CDR3 reads CASSGREYGYTF. In DNA, the CDR3 is TGTGCCAGTAGCGGCAGGGAGTATGGCTACACCTTC.